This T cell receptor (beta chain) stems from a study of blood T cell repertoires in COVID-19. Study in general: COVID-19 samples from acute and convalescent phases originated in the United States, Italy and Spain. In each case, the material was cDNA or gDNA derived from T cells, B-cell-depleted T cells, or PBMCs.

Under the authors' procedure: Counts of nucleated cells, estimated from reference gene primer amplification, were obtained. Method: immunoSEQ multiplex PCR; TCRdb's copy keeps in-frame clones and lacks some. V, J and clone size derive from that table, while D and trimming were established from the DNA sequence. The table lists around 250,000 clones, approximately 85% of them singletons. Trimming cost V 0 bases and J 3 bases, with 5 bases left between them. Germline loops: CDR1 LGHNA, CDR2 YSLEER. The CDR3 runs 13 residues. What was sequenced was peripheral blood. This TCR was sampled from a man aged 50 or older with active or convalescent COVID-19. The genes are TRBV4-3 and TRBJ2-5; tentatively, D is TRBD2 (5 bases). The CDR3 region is CASSQELEETQYF. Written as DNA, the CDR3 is TGCGCCAGCAGCCAAGAACTAGAAGAGACCCAGTACTTC.